Shown below are 5 T cell receptor beta chains from a single sample sequenced in a study of PD-1 blockade in mismatch repair-deficient tumors. The repertoire was sequenced with immunoSEQ multiplex PCR; TCRdb's copy has only in-frame clones and lacks some. The table has more than 40,000 clones, around 73% seen once. The source was peripheral blood, collected 4 weeks after starting pembrolizumab. The receptors originated from an adult with mismatch repair-deficient cancer.

This rearrangement joins TRBV19 to TRBJ2-1; D possibly uses TRBD1 or TRBD2 (5 bases each). This CDR3 spans 14 amino acids. Germline V CDR1 and CDR2: LNHDA, SQIVND (reference sequence). Between the trimmed V and J ends, which lost 0 bases and 6 bases, there was a span of 9 bases. As DNA, the CDR3 is TGTGCCAGTAGTATAGAGGGGGTATTCAATGAGCAGTTCTTC. Its protein is CASSIEGVFNEQFF.

The chain carries TRBV19 and TRBJ2-7; D might be TRBD1 (5 bases). The CDR3 is 13 amino acids. V was clipped by 6 bases and J by 5 bases, with 14 bases between them. Germline loops: CDR1 LNHDA, CDR2 SQIVND (reference sequence). This chain's CDR3 is CASSQGFNNEQYF. CDR3 DNA: TGTGCCAGTAGCCAGGGATTTAACAACGAGCAGTACTTC.

J is TRBJ2-1 and V is TRBV29-1, with 9 positions matching TRBD2. The CDR3 totals 15 residues. Trimming took 4 bases from V and 5 from J; bases not matched to a gene: 9. Germline V lookup: CDR1 SQVTM, CDR2 ANQGSEA. CDR3 DNA sequence: TGCAGCGTTGGGAAGACTAGCGGCCCACACAATGAGCAGTTCTTC. Translating gives CSVGKTSGPHNEQFF.

The chain uses TRBV5-1 and TRBJ2-3, with no clear D. The CDR3 length is 15 residues. Germline values: CDR1 SGHRS, CDR2 YFSETQ. The germline V and J ends were trimmed by 0 bases and 3 bases, with 11 bases remaining between them. CDR3 amino acids: CASSLVRANTDTQYF. The CDR3 DNA sequence: TGCGCCAGCAGCTTGGTTCGGGCTAATACAGATACGCAGTATTTT.

This clone is a singleton in its sample. The chain links TRBV18 to TRBJ2-5, with D unclear. Germline CDR1 reads KGHSH; CDR2 reads LQKENI. V lost 4 bases and J lost 2, with 2 bases in between. This CDR3 is built from 11 residues. Written as DNA, the CDR3 is TGTGCCAGCTCACTTCAAGAGACCCAGTACTTC. This codes for CASSLQETQYF.